This T cell receptor beta chain was observed in a study of cytomegalovirus exposure and HLA in healthy donors. Overall study: Roughly 80 million unique TCRs from HLA-typed donors made up an early data release.

Use of 60 Vbeta and 13 Jbeta primers characterized the PCR. Produced via immunoSEQ multiplex PCR; TCRdb's table is partial and in-frame only. This sample has about 170,000 clones, with less than 75% found just once. Trimming removed 5 bases from V and 4 bases from J, with 8 bases in between. The germline V gene encodes CDR1 SSHAT and CDR2 FNYEAQ (reference sequence). The CDR3 has 13 residues. Findings of the study overall: In a later analysis, 15,000 to 20,000 TCR beta sequences were associated with HLA alleles at 0.05 false discovery rate. Among immune exposure information, only CMV serostatus was available.

Nominal health characterized the donors when sampled, though unrecorded immune exposures were likely. As for this clone: The antigen remains unidentified.

Sequenced: PBMCs. This TCR came from a girl aged 10 to 17 in good health and CMV-seronegative. The chain uses TRBV7-7 and TRBJ2-2, with D possibly being TRBD2 (5 bases). As DNA, the CDR3 is TGTGCCAGCAGCACTACTAGCACCGGGGAGCTGTTTTTT. This gives the protein CASSTTSTGELFF.